The clone carrying this TCR beta chain was observed a handful of times. Its specificity is not known. The V gene lost 6 bases and the J gene lost 1 base, with 17 bases spanning the gap. The V gene's germline CDR1 is MNHEY and CDR2 SMNVEV (reference sequence). CDR3 length equals 16 residues. Noted time point: week 11, during vaccination. Doses comprised 300 ug of mutant IDH1 20-mer peptide each, plus topical imiquimod. The data belong to a study of a mutant IDH1 vaccine in newly diagnosed glioma. Background on the study: Of treated patients, approximately 60% were men and about 38% women, averaging roughly 37 years. Study findings and constraints: Patients mounted vaccine-induced immune responses in 90% to 95% of cases. There seemed to be no relation between pseudoprogression and changes in top peripheral T cell clonotypes.

Generated by immunoSEQ multiplex PCR, the TCRdb table keeps only in-frame clones and is missing some. Of approximately 61,000 clones detected, roughly 80% appear once; the ten largest clones hold 5.9%. The sequences come from PBMCs, collected from a glioma patient whose treatment included an IDH1 peptide vaccine. The chain recombines TRBV27 with TRBJ2-3; TRBD1 or TRBD2 may be the D gene (5 bases each). This clonotype was sampled from a man between 45 and 60 years old with glioma. CDR3 residues: CASRRGSSAGTDTQYF. CDR3 DNA sequence: TGTGCCAGCAGGAGGGGTTCCAGCGCGGGCACAGATACGCAGTATTTT.